This T cell receptor beta chain was sequenced in a study of T cell responses to AZD1222 COVID-19 vaccine. Per germline, CDR1 LGHDT and CDR2 YNNKEL (reference sequence). There are 15 residues in the CDR3. V lost 4 bases, J lost 7 bases, and 17 bases lay in between. Assay used: immunoSEQ multiplex PCR; TCRdb lists only in-frame clones, some missing. The data show 95,000 to 130,000 clones, with roughly 92% seen just once and 1.6% held by the top ten. The chain has TRBV3-1 (or the pseudogene TRBV3-2) and TRBJ2-1; the D gene is possibly TRBD1 (6 bases). The TCR comes from an adult who received the AZD1222 COVID-19 vaccine. Sequenced material: peripheral blood, taken 28 days after the second AZD1222 dose. The CDR3 here is CASSRRRTDGNEQFF. The DNA for the CDR3 is TGTGCCAGCAGCCGACGACGGACAGACGGGAATGAGCAGTTCTTC.